What follows is one T cell receptor (beta chain) and its context. The antigen is unknown. This sequence may be a read error, since a much larger clone differs from it by one base. CDR1 SNHLY and CDR2 FYNNEI come from the germline V gene. The CDR3 contains 15 residues. This entry is derived from a study of T cells in Graves' hyperthyroidism and ophthalmopathy. Study at large: Peripheral blood sampling occurred at initial diagnosis, before any treatment. Study results and limitations: Most expanded thyroid clonotypes above 0.001 also appeared in blood. A model of 13 V-J features distinguished ophthalmopathy from stable hyperthyroidism.

Fresh peripheral blood, around 9.2 ml of it, supplied the PBMCs. TCR beta CDR3 region amplification was performed from RNA transcripts. During a first-round RT-PCR of the TCR CDR3, the HTBI primer set was used. TCRdb re-derived calls from the multiplex PCR reads in MiXCR, one entry per CDR3 protein. The profile shows hundreds of thousands of distinct CDR3 sequences, 20% to 25% of them singletons. The gene calls are TRBV2 and TRBJ1-4, with 7 positions matching TRBD1. The sequencing input was blood. The source is a woman in her seventies with Graves' ophthalmopathy. CDR3 bases: TGTGCCGGCAGGCTCTCTACAGGGGCTAATGAAAAACTGTTTTTT. Protein: CAGRLSTGANEKLFF.